This is a list of T cell receptor beta chains from one sample in a study of regulatory T cells in long-lasting Graves disease. TCRdb reprocessed the multiplex PCR reads via MiXCR and lists one record per CDR3 protein. The sample records hundreds of thousands of distinct CDR3 sequences, about 21% being singletons. Sequenced here: peripheral blood mononuclear cells (PBMCs), sampled when the disease was refractory, from a patient treated with antithyroid drugs. The receptors come from a female donor with Graves disease. Each CDR3 is given with its conserved first and last residue. D genes are given only for firm matches. Clone size, where shown, is once, few, many, or a class for clones that have expanded.

V gene	J gene	D gene	clone size	CDR3 protein	CDR3 DNA
TRBV7-6	TRBJ2-7	TRBD2	-	CANLAGGSYEQYF	TGTGCCAACCTAGCGGGAGGTTCCTACGAGCAGTACTTC
TRBV28	TRBJ2-3	-	-	CASRVVDTQYF	TGTGCCAGCAGAGTCGTAGATACGCAGTATTTT
TRBV28	TRBJ2-5	-	many	CASSLRGVGQETQYF	TGTGCCAGCAGTTTGAGAGGGGTAGGGCAAGAGACCCAGTACTTC
TRBV28	TRBJ2-7	TRBD2	many	CASSPARTSGRSEQYF	TGTGCCAGCAGTCCCGCTAGGACTAGCGGGAGAAGCGAGCAGTACTTC
TRBV28	TRBJ1-4	-	many	CASSLSRATNEKLFF	TGTGCCAGCAGTTTGTCCCGAGCAACTAATGAAAAACTGTTTTTT
TRBV6-9	TRBJ2-1	-	-	CASRSDGGSGENEQFF	TGTGCCAGCCGTTCAGACGGGGGTTCGGGAGAGAATGAGCAGTTCTTC
TRBV12-3/TRBV12-4	TRBJ1-1	-	many	CASSLIENEAFF	TGTGCCAGCAGTTTAATTGAGAATGAAGCTTTCTTT
TRBV10-3	TRBJ1-3	-	few	CATQGNTIYF	TGTGCCACCCAGGGAAACACCATATATTTT
TRBV5-4	TRBJ2-7	TRBD2	many	CASSKTSGRIYEQYF	TGTGCCAGCAGCAAAACTAGCGGGAGAATTTACGAGCAGTACTTC
TRBV20-1	TRBJ1-4	TRBD1	many	CSAPTGTERLKLFF	TGCAGTGCACCTACCGGGACAGAGAGATTAAAACTGTTTTTT
TRBV28	TRBJ1-2	-	many	CASRPTPGKGYTF	TGTGCCAGCAGACCAACCCCGGGGAAGGGCTACACCTTC
TRBV6-9	TRBJ1-1	TRBD1	-	CASKEDRMNTEAFF	TGCGCCAGCAAAGAGGACAGGATGAACACTGAAGCTTTCTTT
TRBV7-9	TRBJ1-1	-	-	CASRETSGEAFF	TGTGCCAGCAGAGAGACGTCGGGTGAAGCTTTCTTT
TRBV5-1	TRBJ2-2	TRBD2	many	CASTEGLTANLGELFF	TGCGCCAGCACCGAGGGACTAACGGCGAACTTGGGGGAGCTGTTTTTT
TRBV2	TRBJ2-4	TRBD1	many	CASRDRGTAKNIQYF	TGTGCCAGCAGAGACAGGGGGACAGCCAAAAACATTCAGTACTTC
TRBV7-9	TRBJ2-7	-	few	CASSTRTHGDEQYF	TGTGCCAGCAGCACCCGAACCCACGGGGACGAGCAGTACTTC
TRBV6-2/TRBV6-3	TRBJ2-7	-	many	CASSYSMRDNYEQYF	TGTGCCAGCAGTTACTCGATGCGGGACAACTACGAGCAGTACTTC
TRBV7-9	TRBJ2-3	TRBD2	-	CVSSLALAGVTDTQYF	TGTGTCAGCAGCTTAGCTCTAGCGGGAGTGACTGATACGCAGTATTTT
TRBV18	TRBJ1-5	TRBD1	many	CASSPGQALNQPQHF	TGTGCCAGCTCACCAGGACAGGCCCTAAATCAGCCCCAGCATTTT
TRBV19	TRBJ2-5	TRBD1	-	CASSRTGGRETQYF	TGTGCCAGTAGCAGGACAGGGGGCCGAGAGACCCAGTACTTC
TRBV11-2	TRBJ1-2	-	many	CASSGERPYGYTF	TGTGCCAGCAGCGGAGAGAGGCCCTATGGCTACACCTTC
TRBV15	TRBJ1-5	-	many	CATSVDGPGAQHF	TGTGCCACCAGCGTCGACGGTCCGGGGGCCCAGCATTTT
TRBV7-2	TRBJ2-1	TRBD2	-	CASSAPGLVKFF	TGTGCCAGCAGCGCACCGGGACTAGTTAAGTTCTTC
TRBV5-6	TRBJ2-7	-	-	CASSSRAQSDEQYF	TGTGCCAGCAGCTCCCGGGCCCAGAGCGACGAGCAGTACTTC
TRBV20-1	TRBJ1-2	-	-	CSAKEAGNYGYTF	TGCAGTGCTAAGGAAGCCGGAAACTATGGCTACACCTTC